Each of the 24 T cell receptor beta chains below was sequenced from the same sample in a study of blood T cell repertoires in COVID-19. The repertoire was sequenced with immunoSEQ multiplex PCR; TCRdb's copy has only in-frame clones and lacks some. The table lists about 160,000 clones, 75% to 90% of them singletons. The sequenced sample was peripheral blood. The receptors were gathered from a human donor with acute or convalescent COVID-19. The donor label of this sample is uncertain.

J is TRBJ1-3 and V is TRBV18, with D perhaps TRBD1 (5 bases). There are 15 residues in the CDR3. V was trimmed by 5 bases and J by 0 bases, leaving 11 bases between them. Germline V gene data show CDR1 as KGHSH and CDR2 as LQKENI. CDR3 bases: TGTGCCAGCTCAGCCGGACATCCCTCTGGAAACACCATATATTTT. Amino acids: CASSAGHPSGNTIYF.

The V call is TRBV30, the J call TRBJ2-7; 8 bases fit TRBD2. CDR1 is GTSNPN and CDR2 is SVGIG in the germline V gene (reference sequence). The V and J ends lost 0 bases and 6 bases, in that order; junction bases with no gene match: 13. The CDR3 is made up of 16 amino acids. The CDR3 region has the DNA TGTGCCTGGAGTGTACGCGCCGGGGGGGCAGCGGGCGAGCAGTACTTC. This gives the protein CAWSVRAGGAAGEQYF. Full variable domain (outside the CDR3, taken from reference TRBV30 and TRBJ2-7): SQTIHQWPATLVQPVGSPLSLECTVEGTSNPNLYWYRQAAGRGLQLLFYSVGIGQISSEVPQNLSASRPQDRQFILSSKKLLLSDSGFYLCAWSVRAGGAAGEQYFGPGTRLTVT.

The chain recombines TRBV5-1 with TRBJ2-5, with D possibly being TRBD1 (6 bases). The CDR3 consists of 14 residues. Looked up from germline, CDR1 is SGHRS and CDR2 is YFSETQ. The V end lost 2 bases, the J end lost 5 bases, and 13 bases lay between the germline ends. The DNA of the CDR3 is TGCGCCAGCAGCTTCAACACAGGGAAGGAGACCCAGTACTTC. Residues: CASSFNTGKETQYF.

This rearrangement joins TRBV28 to TRBJ2-7; 7 bases agree with TRBD1. J lost 0 bases, V lost 6 bases, and 5 bases had no gene match. Germline V gene data show CDR1 as MDHEN and CDR2 as SYDVKM. The CDR3 contains 14 residues. The CDR3 DNA reads as TGTGCCAGCAGAGAGTCAGGGGGCTCCTACGAGCAGTACTTC. The encoded protein is CASRESGGSYEQYF.

The chain couples TRBV10-3 to TRBJ1-5; D is unresolved. Germline CDR1 ENHRY, CDR2 SYGVKD. The CDR3 consists of 13 residues. With 7 bases removed from V and 3 bases from J, the gap between germline ends came to 10 bases. CDR3 amino acids: CAITTQINQPQHF. The CDR3 DNA is TGTGCCATCACTACCCAAATCAATCAGCCCCAGCATTTT.

This clone was detected only once. This rearrangement joins TRBV6-5 to TRBJ1-4; a possible D gene is TRBD1 (6 bases). This CDR3 is 16 amino acids long. In germline, CDR1 is MNHEY, CDR2 SVGAGI. V lost 0 bases to trimming and J lost 7 bases, with 15 bases between them. CDR3 nucleotide sequence: TGTGCCAGCAGTTACTCGCTCGGGGGGCCGGGTGAAAAACTGTTTTTT. It specifies CASSYSLGGPGEKLFF.

This chain links TRBV2 with TRBJ2-3; 10 bases line up with TRBD2. The CDR3 covers 16 residues. V was clipped by 4 bases and J by 2 bases; unmatched bases: 6. Germline-derived CDR1 and CDR2 are SNHLY and FYNNEI. CDR3 DNA: TGTGCCAGCAGTGGGGCTAGCGGGGGAGACACAGATACGCAGTATTTT. Translation gives CASSGASGGDTDTQYF.

V usage is TRBV10-3 and J usage is TRBJ2-5; possible D gene TRBD1, 5 bases. Per the germline V gene, CDR1 is ENHRY and CDR2 is SYGVKD. Trimming cost V 0 bases and J 2 bases, with 7 bases left between them. CDR3 length equals 14 residues. CDR3: CAISESDRQETQYF. CDR3 in DNA: TGTGCCATCAGTGAGTCCGACAGACAAGAGACCCAGTACTTC.

The rearrangement links TRBV6-1 to TRBJ1-2, with TRBD1 identical over 9 bases. The V gene's germline CDR1 is MNHNS and CDR2 SASEGT. The V segment lost 2 bases and the J segment 1 base; nucleotides outside the gene matches: 5. This CDR3 is 16 amino acids long. The CDR3 here is CASSELGQGINYGYTF. The CDR3 coding sequence is TGTGCCAGCAGTGAATTGGGACAGGGCATTAACTATGGCTACACCTTC.

CDR3 nucleotides: TGTGCCAGTAGCAGACAGGGAAGGGTCGCTGAAGCTTTCTTT. It is translated as CASSRQGRVAEAFF. The rearrangement links TRBV19 to TRBJ1-1; TRBD1 agrees at 7 bases. Germline lookup yields CDR1 LNHDA and CDR2 SQIVND (reference sequence). The V segment lost 6 bases and the J segment 6 bases; nucleotides outside the gene matches: 10. CDR3 length equals 14 residues.

This clone has more than one count but fewer than ten. The rearrangement joins TRBV27 to TRBJ2-7; 7 nucleotides line up with TRBD1. Germline values: CDR1 MNHEY, CDR2 SMNVEV (reference sequence). With 9 bases clipped from V and 2 bases from J, the junction kept 7 bases outside the gene matches. CDR3 length: 13 residues. CDR3 residues: CARQGDGTYEQYF. In DNA, the CDR3 is TGTGCCAGGCAGGGGGACGGCACCTACGAGCAGTACTTC.

A word on this clone: Other DNA sequences within the sample encode an identical CDR3. The rearrangement uses TRBV11-3 and TRBJ1-1, with a possible D match to TRBD1 (5 bases). This CDR3 has 13 amino acids. Trimming removed 3 bases at V and 1 base at J, with 6 bases between. Germline V gives CDR1 SGHNT, CDR2 YENEEA. This chain's CDR3 is CASSLGGNTEAFF. CDR3 nucleotides: TGTGCCAGCAGCTTGGGGGGGAACACTGAAGCTTTCTTT. The whole variable domain, filled in from reference TRBV11-3 and TRBJ1-1, reads EAGVVQSPRYKIIEKKQPVAFWCNPISGHNTLYWYLQNLGQGPELLIRYENEEAVDDSQLPKDRFSAERLKGVDSTLKIQPAELGDSAVYLCASSLGGNTEAFFGQGTRLTVV.

This clone was observed once. The chain combines TRBV5-1 with TRBJ2-5, with TRBD2 matching over 7 bases. With 1 base clipped from V and 3 bases from J, the junction kept 3 bases outside the gene matches. The CDR3 is 14 residues long. The germline gives CDR1 SGHRS, CDR2 YFSETQ. CDR3 DNA sequence: TGCGCCAGCAGCTTGCTTGCGGGGGAAGAGACCCAGTACTTC. This sequence encodes CASSLLAGEETQYF.

V gene TRBV29-1 combines with J gene TRBJ1-2; TRBD1 matches 7 bases. CDR3 length: 14 amino acids. The V segment lost 2 bases and the J segment 0 bases; nucleotides outside the gene matches: 3. Germline loops: CDR1 SQVTM, CDR2 ANQGSEA. CDR3 in amino acids: CSVETGAANYGYTF. The DNA for the CDR3 is TGCAGCGTTGAAACAGGGGCCGCTAACTATGGCTACACCTTC.

The rearrangement uses TRBV5-4 and TRBJ1-6, with 9 bases identical to TRBD1. CDR1 SGHNT and CDR2 YYREEE come from the germline V gene (reference sequence). The junction had 2 bases not matched to a gene; V was cut back by 4 bases and J by 6 bases. The CDR3 is made up of 14 amino acids. CDR3 amino acids: CASSGDRVNSPLHF. DNA for the CDR3: TGTGCCAGCAGCGGGGACAGGGTTAATTCACCCCTCCACTTT.

The J gene is TRBJ1-1, the V gene TRBV7-6; D perhaps matches TRBD1 (5 bases). V dropped 5 bases and J dropped 0 bases, with 13 bases sitting between them. CDR3 length: 15 amino acids. CDR1 and CDR2 from the germline V gene are SGHVS and FNYEAQ. The DNA of the CDR3 is TGTGCCAGCAGCCCAAGAGGAGGGGTGAACACTGAAGCTTTCTTT. Translating it yields CASSPRGGVNTEAFF. The variable domain in full, completed from reference TRBV7-6 and TRBJ1-1, reads GAGVSQSPRYKVTKRGQDVALRCDPISGHVSLYWYRQALGQGPEFLTYFNYEAQQDKSGLPNDRFSAERPEGSISTLTIQRTEQRDSAMYRCASSPRGGVNTEAFFGQGTRLTVV.

About this clone: Other DNA sequences within the sample encode an identical CDR3. The chain combines TRBV16 with TRBJ1-6, with 9 bases aligning to TRBD1. Germline loops: CDR1 KGHSY, CDR2 FQNENV. V trimming: 7 bases; J trimming: 5 bases; junction bases outside the gene matches: 9. The CDR3 has 16 amino acids. Here the CDR3 reads CASTQRGTGNNSPLHF. DNA for the CDR3: TGTGCCAGCACTCAGCGGGGGACAGGGAATAATTCACCCCTCCACTTT.

This clone was detected only a few times. The chain recombines TRBV7-2 with TRBJ1-6, with D possibly TRBD1 on 5 matching bases. Between the trimmed V and J ends, which lost 4 bases and 7 bases, there was a span of 14 bases. The CDR3 covers 15 residues. Germline V gene lookup returns CDR1 SGHTA and CDR2 FQGNSA. The CDR3 DNA sequence: TGTGCCAGCAGCTCCCAAAAGGGGCTCAATTCACCCCTCCACTTT. It specifies CASSSQKGLNSPLHF. Full variable domain (outside the CDR3, taken from reference TRBV7-2 and TRBJ1-6): GAGVSQSPSNKVTEKGKDVELRCDPISGHTALYWYRQSLGQGLEFLIYFQGNSAPDKSGLPSDRFSAERTGGSVSTLTIQRTQQEDSAVYLCASSSQKGLNSPLHFGNGTRLTVT.

The chain uses TRBV29-1 and TRBJ1-4, with D possibly matching TRBD1 (6 bases). V shed 4 bases and J shed 3 bases, with 9 bases lying between them. Germline V gene sequence: CDR1 SQVTM, CDR2 ANQGSEA. This CDR3 is 13 amino acids long. The CDR3 DNA sequence: TGCAGCGTTGTGGGGGCAGCTAATGAAAAACTGTTTTTT. This translates into CSVVGAANEKLFF.

The chain employs TRBV25-1 and TRBJ2-1; possible D gene TRBD1, 6 bases. This CDR3 has 14 amino acids. The ends were cut back, 3 bases at V and 5 bases at J, with 11 bases in the middle. Germline CDR1 and CDR2: MGHDK and SYGVNS. The CDR3 DNA reads as TGTGCCAGCAGTGACTGGGGGCGCGACAATGAGCAGTTCTTC. Translation: CASSDWGRDNEQFF.

CDR3 sequence: CATSVAGGAGELFF. The CDR3, as DNA: TGTGCCACCTCGGTCGCGGGGGGGGCCGGGGAGCTGTTTTTT. V gene TRBV2 combines with J gene TRBJ2-2, with 9 bases fitting TRBD2. V lost 10 bases and J lost 6; bases outside the gene matches: 9. The CDR3 runs to 14 residues. Germline V CDR1 and CDR2: SNHLY, FYNNEI. Supplemented by reference TRBV2 and TRBJ2-2, the full variable domain reads EPEVTQTPSHQVTQMGQEVILRCVPISNHLYFYWYRQILGQKVEFLVSFYNNEISEKSEIFDDQFSVERPDGSNFTLKIRSTKLEDSAMYFCATSVAGGAGELFFGEGSRLTVL.

This clone was seen once. The rearrangement uses TRBV9 and TRBJ1-6; possibly TRBD1 for D (5 bases). V lost 0 bases, J lost 0 bases, and 7 bases lay in between. The CDR3 runs 16 residues. The germline gives CDR1 SGDLS, CDR2 YYNGEE. CDR3 residues: CASSVGQSSYNSPLHF. The CDR3 DNA follows: TGTGCCAGCAGCGTAGGACAGAGCTCCTATAATTCACCCCTCCACTTT.

The chain carries TRBV11-3 and TRBJ2-7; the D gene is possibly TRBD1 (6 bases). CDR3 length: 14 residues. Germline CDR1 and CDR2: SGHNT and YENEEA. Deletions cut 5 bases from V and 0 bases from J, with 11 bases between. In DNA, the CDR3 is TGTGCCAGCAGCCACGACAGGAGCTCCTACGAGCAGTACTTC. It yields the protein CASSHDRSSYEQYF.

V and J are TRBV4-1 and TRBJ2-1; D not resolved. The germline V gene encodes CDR1 MGHRA and CDR2 YSYEKL. V lost 0 bases and J 5 bases, leaving 8 bases between the germline ends. This CDR3 has 14 amino acids. The CDR3 nucleotides are TGCGCCAGCAGCCAAGATCCCGGAGACAATGAGCAGTTCTTC. This gives the protein CASSQDPGDNEQFF.